A single sample is the source of the 26 T cell receptor beta chains below, sequenced in a study of identical twins. TCRdb independently ran MiXCR on the 5' RACE reads; one entry per CDR3 protein. The sample lists more than 1.5 million distinct CDR3 sequences, around 29% occurring once. The specimen was cord blood. The receptors shown here come from a newborn girl in good health.

To note about this clonotype: An end of the junction differs from the germline gene, which may be a read error. The chain combines TRBV28 with TRBJ1-5; D is possibly TRBD1 (5 bases). Per germline, CDR1 MDHEN and CDR2 SYDVKM. The CDR3 has 15 amino acids. The CDR3, as DNA: TGTGCCAGCTTGTTCGTGGGGGATAGCAATCGGCCCCAGCATTTT. Its translation is CASLFVGDSNRPQHF.

In this sample, this clonotype turned up many times. One end of the junction does not line up with germline, which may come from a read error. V and J are TRBV9 and TRBJ2-3, with D possibly matching TRBD2 (5 bases). Germline V gives CDR1 SGDLS, CDR2 YYNGEE. The length of the CDR3 is 12 residues. The CDR3 reads CASGGPTDTQYF. The CDR3 region has the DNA TGCGCCAGCGGTGGACCCACAGATACGCAGTATTTT. Full variable domain (remainder filled in from reference TRBV9 and TRBJ2-3): DSGVTQTPKHLITATGQRVTLRCSPRSGDLSVYWYQQSLDQGLQFLIQYYNGEERAKGNILERFSAQQFPDLHSELNLSSLELGDSALYFCASGGPTDTQYFGPGTRLTVL.

The CDR3 region has the DNA TGCGCCAGCAGCCAAGATCTTTGGGTGCGAGTTGGCTACACCTTC. Translated, it gives CASSQDLWVRVGYTF. V gene TRBV4-1 combines with J gene TRBJ1-2; the D is unclear. Germline V gene lookup returns CDR1 MGHRA and CDR2 YSYEKL. V lost 0 bases and J lost 7, with 15 bases in between. The CDR3 runs to 15 residues.

This clonotype was seen a single time. The rearrangement uses TRBV5-1 and TRBJ2-3, with 9 bases fitting TRBD2. V dropped 0 bases and J dropped 4; count of bases not matched to a gene: 21. This CDR3 region has 21 residues. CDR1 is SGHRS, CDR2 YFSETQ, per germline. DNA of the CDR3: TGCGCCAGCAGCTTGGCCGTCGGTAGCGGGAGCCCTAAGGGGGGCGCAGATACGCAGTATTTT. This codes for CASSLAVGSGSPKGGADTQYF.

This chain joins TRBV11-2 and TRBJ1-1; D perhaps matches TRBD1 (6 bases). The CDR3 has 16 amino acids. V was pared by 2 bases and J by 0 bases, with 13 bases between. The germline V gene encodes CDR1 SGHAT and CDR2 FQNNGV. The CDR3 is CASSLYGGRMNTEAFF. The CDR3, as DNA: TGTGCCAGCAGCTTATACGGGGGGCGAATGAACACTGAAGCTTTCTTT.

The V gene is TRBV20-1, the J gene TRBJ2-3, with D perhaps TRBD2 (6 bases). The CDR3 is made up of 13 amino acids. Looked up from germline, CDR1 is DFQATT and CDR2 is SNEGSKA (reference sequence). Trimming took off 5 bases at V and 2 bases at J, with 11 bases between the two ends. Written as DNA, the CDR3 is TGCAGTGCTCGCCGGGAGTTCACAGATACGCAGTATTTT. This translates into CSARREFTDTQYF.

This clonotype came up once. The genes are TRBV18 and TRBJ2-2, with 7 bases fitting TRBD2. The CDR3 has 15 residues. With V trimmed by 2 bases and J by 1 base, 1 base remained unmatched. The germline V gene has CDR1 KGHSH and CDR2 LQKENI. CDR3 in DNA: TGTGCCAGCTCACCAGCTAGCGGGAACACCGGGGAGCTGTTTTTT. This encodes CASSPASGNTGELFF.

The chain carries TRBV4-1 and TRBJ2-1; D gene ambiguous. The CDR3 runs 16 residues. The germline V gene encodes CDR1 MGHRA and CDR2 YSYEKL. Trimming removed 2 bases from V and 6 bases from J, with 17 bases in between. The CDR3 bases are TGCGCCAGCAGCCAACTCGGCGTCGGGCCATGCAATGAGCAGTTCTTC. This encodes CASSQLGVGPCNEQFF.

The chain employs TRBV6-4 and TRBJ1-1; D is unresolved. The CDR3 extends over 12 amino acids. V lost 6 bases, J lost 4 bases, and 9 bases lay in between. Looked up from germline, CDR1 is MRHNA and CDR2 is SNTAGT. CDR3 sequence reads: CASSYYFTEAFF. For the CDR3, the DNA is TGTGCCAGCAGCTACTATTTCACTGAAGCTTTCTTT.

This chain connects TRBV27 to TRBJ2-5; D may be TRBD2 (5 bases). The V gene lost 10 bases and the J gene lost 4 bases, with 16 bases spanning the gap. Germline values: CDR1 MNHEY, CDR2 SMNVEV (reference sequence). The length of the CDR3 is 13 residues. In DNA form, the CDR3 reads TGTGCCACCCAGAGTTCTGGGAGAGAGACCCAGTACTTC. This codes for CATQSSGRETQYF.

The V gene is TRBV7-9, the J gene TRBJ2-5, with 15 nucleotides matching TRBD2. This CDR3 contains 17 residues. Germline-derived CDR1 and CDR2 are SEHNR and FQNEAQ (reference sequence). V lost 5 bases to trimming and J lost 4 bases; unmatched junction nucleotides: 8. As DNA, the CDR3 is TGTGCCAGCAGCCCCGGGACTAGCGGGGGGACGGGAGAGACCCAGTACTTC. Translating gives CASSPGTSGGTGETQYF.

This clonotype showed up just a few times. The chain couples TRBV25-1 to TRBJ2-5, with TRBD1 as a possible D gene (6 bases). With 5 bases removed from V and 4 bases from J, the gap between germline ends came to 14 bases. The CDR3 sequence is 14 residues long. Germline V gives CDR1 MGHDK, CDR2 SYGVNS. CDR3: CASSRVLGGETQYF. Written as DNA, the CDR3 is TGTGCCAGCAGTCGTGTGTTAGGGGGAGAGACCCAGTACTTC.

The chain recombines TRBV9 with TRBJ1-2; TRBD1 might be the D (5 bases). Germline CDR1 and CDR2: SGDLS and YYNGEE. V was clipped by 0 bases and J by 1 base, with 7 bases between them. The CDR3 sequence is 14 residues long. This CDR3 reads CASSVGTNNYGYTF. In DNA form, the CDR3 reads TGTGCCAGCAGCGTAGGGACAAATAACTATGGCTACACCTTC.

The chain employs TRBV13 and TRBJ2-7, with 10 nucleotides matching TRBD2. The CDR3 runs 15 residues. V gave up 5 bases and J gave up 3 bases; unmatched junction bases: 7. CDR1 and CDR2 from the germline V gene are PRHDT and FYEKMQ (reference sequence). The CDR3 sequence: CASSKPGLAVYEQYF. The CDR3 nucleotides are TGTGCCAGCAGCAAACCTGGACTAGCGGTCTACGAGCAGTACTTC.

The rearrangement joins TRBV6-1 to TRBJ2-1, with TRBD2 identical over 10 bases. Per germline, CDR1 MNHNS and CDR2 SASEGT. V gave up 7 bases and J gave up 5 bases; unmatched junction bases: 8. There are 15 residues in the CDR3. CDR3 region: CASTTKRGGNNEQFF. CDR3 sequence (DNA): TGTGCCAGCACTACAAAGCGGGGGGGTAACAATGAGCAGTTCTTC.

The genes are TRBV27 and TRBJ2-2; weak D call: TRBD2 (6 bases). This CDR3 is built from 15 residues. V gave up 6 bases and J gave up 2 bases, with 13 bases separating them. Germline lookup yields CDR1 MNHEY and CDR2 SMNVEV (reference sequence). The CDR3 nucleotides read TGTGCCAGCAGGGCTAGGAGGGCTAACACCGGGGAGCTGTTTTTT. It yields the protein CASRARRANTGELFF.

This clonotype was observed a few times. The chain couples TRBV12-3 or TRBV12-4 to TRBJ2-4; D call uncertain. V shed 4 bases and J shed 0 bases, with 7 bases lying between them. The CDR3 is made up of 14 amino acids. CDR3 residues: CASSSQRAKNIQYF. CDR3 DNA sequence: TGTGCCAGCAGTTCTCAGCGAGCCAAAAACATTCAGTACTTC.

A few counts support this clonotype. This chain joins TRBV13 and TRBJ2-7, with 7 bases aligning to TRBD2. The CDR3 sequence is 14 residues long. Trimming cost V 2 bases and J 1 base; bases outside gene matches: 2. The germline V gene has CDR1 PRHDT and CDR2 FYEKMQ (reference sequence). In nucleotides, the CDR3 is TGTGCCAGCAGCTTATCGCGGGAGTCCTACGAGCAGTACTTC. It translates to CASSLSRESYEQYF. Full variable domain (outside the CDR3, taken from reference TRBV13 and TRBJ2-7): AAGVIQSPRHLIKEKRETATLKCYPIPRHDTVYWYQQGPGQDPQFLISFYEKMQSDKGSIPDRFSAQQFSDYHSELNMSSLELGDSALYFCASSLSRESYEQYFGPGTRLTVT.

There are many counts of this clonotype. This chain uses TRBV4-2 with TRBJ2-1; D unclear. Germline V gives CDR1 LGHNA, CDR2 YNFKEQ. CDR3 length: 15 amino acids. Trimming stripped 0 bases from V and 0 bases from J, with 6 bases between. The CDR3 is CASSQDRLSYNEQFF. The CDR3 DNA reads TGTGCCAGCAGCCAAGACAGACTCTCCTACAATGAGCAGTTCTTC.

This clonotype has just a few counts. The V gene is TRBV20-1, the J gene TRBJ2-2; 9 bases align to TRBD2. V dropped 3 bases and J dropped 5; count of bases not matched to a gene: 13. CDR1 DFQATT and CDR2 SNEGSKA come from the germline V gene (reference sequence). This CDR3 is built from 17 residues. The CDR3, as DNA: TGCAGTGCTAGCGAGATTAGCGGGAGCTCAAGGACCGGGGAGCTGTTTTTT. Residues: CSASEISGSSRTGELFF.

The table lists this clonotype with many counts. The chain uses TRBV10-3 and TRBJ2-3; possibly TRBD2 for D (6 bases). CDR1 is ENHRY and CDR2 is SYGVKD in the germline V gene. Trimming removed 6 bases from V and 5 bases from J, with 18 bases in between. The CDR3 length is 15 residues. The CDR3 DNA reads as TGTGCCATCAGCGATCCTGGGACTCAGGAAGATACGCAGTATTTT. Amino acids: CAISDPGTQEDTQYF.

This clonotype was seen more than once but under ten times. The gene calls are TRBV5-1 and TRBJ2-1; no reliable D call. Trimming stripped 3 bases from V and 7 bases from J, with 11 bases between. This CDR3 contains 13 residues. The germline V gene encodes CDR1 SGHRS and CDR2 YFSETQ. The CDR3 sequence is CASSSPYGNEQFF. Written as DNA, the CDR3 is TGCGCCAGCAGCTCCCCGTATGGAAATGAGCAGTTCTTC.

The V call is TRBV7-9, the J call TRBJ1-6; unclear D gene. V was cut by 2 bases and J by 3 bases, with 14 bases left in between. Germline V lookup: CDR1 SEHNR, CDR2 FQNEAQ (reference sequence). The CDR3 contains 17 residues. In DNA, the CDR3 is TGTGCCAGCAGCTTATCGTTCGGACGTAGCTATAATTCACCCCTCCACTTT. Translating gives CASSLSFGRSYNSPLHF. Full variable domain (rest looked up from reference TRBV7-9 and TRBJ1-6): DTGVSQNPRHKITKRGQNVTFRCDPISEHNRLYWYRQTLGQGPEFLTYFQNEAQLEKSRLLSDRFSAERPKGSFSTLEIQRTEQGDSAMYLCASSLSFGRSYNSPLHFGNGTRLTVT.

This clonotype was seen more than once but under ten times. The CDR3 sequence is CASSLGDRQGRYEQYF. The DNA of the CDR3 is TGTGCCAGCAGCTTGGGGGATAGACAGGGGAGGTACGAGCAGTACTTC. The chain recombines TRBV5-6 with TRBJ2-7; 8 bases map to TRBD1. This CDR3 has 16 amino acids. The trim removed 0 bases at V and 4 bases at J, leaving 9 bases unmatched. Germline assignment: CDR1 SGHDT and CDR2 YYEEEE.

A word on this clonotype: Since a much larger clone is just one base distant, this may be a read error. The CDR3 is CASGVEAGLYYEQYF. CDR3 nucleotides: TGTGCCAGCGGCGTAGAGGCGGGGTTGTACTACGAGCAGTACTTC. The rearrangement joins TRBV9 to TRBJ2-7; possible D gene TRBD2, 6 bases. Germline CDR1 SGDLS, CDR2 YYNGEE. This CDR3 comprises 15 residues.

This clonotype was picked up a small number of times. V gene TRBV5-6 combines with J gene TRBJ1-2; D unclear. CDR3 length: 16 residues. Trimming took off 0 bases at V and 0 bases at J, with 12 bases between the two ends. CDR1 and CDR2 (germline): SGHDT, YYEEEE. The CDR3 sequence is CASSLDWAAPNYGYTF. In DNA form, the CDR3 reads TGTGCCAGCAGCTTGGATTGGGCAGCCCCTAACTATGGCTACACCTTC.